The present T cell receptor (beta chain) was sequenced within a study of a mutant IDH1 vaccine in newly diagnosed glioma. Whole-study context: It was radiotherapy, temozolomide, or both that patients received previously, with most receiving both.

Repertoires were generated with immunoSEQ multiplex PCR, while TCRdb's copy carries only in-frame clones and drops some. This sample has about 67,000 clones, with 84% found just once. As to time point: week 23, last vaccination. Each vaccine dose was 300 ug of mutant IDH1 20-mer peptide, with topical imiquimod. Trimming cost V 4 bases and J 4 bases, with 14 bases left between them. This CDR3 has 15 residues. Germline lookup yields CDR1 SGHDN and CDR2 FVKESK. Note on this clone: Its target is not known.

This TCR derives from a man between 18 and 29 years old with glioma. Sequencing used PBMCs, obtained from a glioma patient whose treatment included an IDH1 peptide vaccine. The chain combines TRBV14 with TRBJ2-1, with D perhaps matching TRBD1 or TRBD2 (6 bases each). CDR3 coding DNA: TGTGCCAGCAGCCCGAGGAGGGACACTTACAATGAGCAGTTCTTC. Its translation: CASSPRRDTYNEQFF.